The rows below give T cell receptor beta chains drawn from one sample of a study of OX40 agonist ivuxolimab in advanced cancers. Profiled with immunoSEQ multiplex PCR; TCRdb holds only in-frame clones, not every one. The sample yields 65,000 to 75,000 clones, about 85% seen once. The sample consisted of CD4+ or CD8+ T cells sorted from blood, taken in a trial of the OX40 agonist ivuxolimab. Receptors originate from an adult with an advanced solid tumor such as melanoma, head and neck, liver or kidney cancer. CDR3s include the opening cysteine and the closing phenylalanine or tryptophan. Fields, in order: clone size, J gene, D gene, V gene, CDR3 DNA, CDR3 protein. A D gene is named only where the DNA matches it firmly. Clone size, where shown, is once, few, many, or a class for clones that have expanded.

>.|TRBJ2-5|TRBD2|TRBV7-6
TGTGCCAGCAGCGCGGGACTAGCGGGGGGGGGACAAGAGACCCAGTACTTC
CASSAGLAGGGQETQYF
>once|TRBJ1-2|.|TRBV5-6
TGTGCCAGCGGCTTGGAAGATGGCTACACCTTC
CASGLEDGYTF
>.|TRBJ1-4|.|TRBV5-5
TGTGCCAGCAGCCCCGGAAGAGTCACTAATGAAAAACTGTTTTTT
CASSPGRVTNEKLFF
>.|TRBJ2-7|.|TRBV7-2
TGTGCCAGCAGCTTAGGCCGGGGGCTCGGCTACGAGCAGTACTTC
CASSLGRGLGYEQYF
>.|TRBJ1-3|.|TRBV30
TGTGCCTGGAGAGGCGGCTACTCTGGAAACACCATATATTTT
CAWRGGYSGNTIYF
>.|TRBJ1-1|.|TRBV28
TGTGCCAGCAGTTTGGGGGGGGCTGGTGAAGCTTTCTTT
CASSLGGAGEAFF
>.|TRBJ1-1|.|TRBV5-6
TGTGCCAGCAGCTTGCCAGGGACAAACACTGAAGCTTTCTTT
CASSLPGTNTEAFF
>.|TRBJ1-1|.|TRBV28
TGTGCCAGCAGTGGACAACCGAACACTGAAGCTTTCTTT
CASSGQPNTEAFF
>.|TRBJ2-7|.|TRBV4-3
TGCGCCAGCAGCCAAGATCAGTGGAGGGAGCAGTACTTC
CASSQDQWREQYF
>.|TRBJ2-3|.|TRBV6-1
TGTGCCAGCAGTGAACGTGTGGGCACAGATACGCAGTATTTT
CASSERVGTDTQYF
>.|TRBJ2-1|.|TRBV4-3
TGCGCCAGCAGCCGGGATGGGAATGAGCAGTTCTTC
CASSRDGNEQFF
>.|TRBJ1-4|TRBD1|TRBV18
TGTGCCAGCTCCGCTGACAGGGCCGAAAAACTGTTTTTT
CASSADRAEKLFF
>.|TRBJ1-5|.|TRBV6-5
TGTGCCAGCAGTTACGGTGCTACCAATCAGCCCCAGCATTTT
CASSYGATNQPQHF
>.|TRBJ1-1|.|TRBV2
TGTGCCAGCAGGCCCTCAGTGAACACTGAAGCTTTCTTT
CASRPSVNTEAFF
>.|TRBJ2-5|TRBD1|TRBV5-1
TGCGCCAGCAGCTTTTCACAGGGGAGATCGGAGACCCAGTACTTC
CASSFSQGRSETQYF
>once|TRBJ1-1|TRBD1|TRBV7-8
TGTGCCAGCAGCTTACGGACAGGTTTGACTGAAGCTTTCTTT
CASSLRTGLTEAFF
>.|TRBJ2-5|.|TRBV5-1
TGCGCCAGCAGCTTGGAGTTCTCCCAAGAGACCCAGTACTTC
CASSLEFSQETQYF
>.|TRBJ2-5|.|TRBV28
TGTGCCAGCAGTTCGTTTGAGACCCAGTACTTC
CASSSFETQYF